These T cell receptor beta chains were read from a single sample in a study of shared clonotypes between healthy human individuals. The assay was immunoSEQ multiplex PCR, and TCRdb's table has in-frame clones only and misses some. Found here are over 950,000 clones, 70% to 85% of them singletons; the top ten hold roughly 0.83%. Sequenced material: memory CD4+ T cells from PBMCs. The origin of the receptors is a man between 18 and 35 years old in good health. Some clones in this sample may be carry-over from other donors' samples. CDR3s leave out the opening cysteine and the closing phenylalanine or tryptophan. The D gene is left open where the match is weak. Clone size is given for some rows only: seen once, a few or many times, or a class if the clone is expanded.

size	D	V	CDR3
.	TRBD2	TRBV28	ASSSPGGLATAQPYEQY
.	.	TRBV2	ASTRELNTEAF
.	.	TRBV19	ASSIGGRAGANVLT
.	TRBD1	TRBV30	AWSGQGGSEAF
.	.	TRBV18	ASSPSAGSSGNTIY
.	.	TRBV30	AWSLLGQLSGNTIY
.	.	TRBV2	ASSVVPGIETQY
.	.	TRBV10-3	AISESRQPQH
.	.	TRBV29-1	TPEGGSANYGYT
.	TRBD1	TRBV27	ASSSGQPRQPQH
.	TRBD1	TRBV9	ASSTQDRNSNEQF
.	TRBD2	TRBV5-1	ASSPLASGNTGELF
.	TRBD1	TRBV2	ASSDQGAPNSPLH
.	TRBD2	TRBV28	ASSYYSGRAESDTQY
.	.	TRBV5-1	ASSTGYGYT
few	.	TRBV19	ASNPRRGNQPQH
.	.	TRBV6-1	ASSEWSHIQY
few	.	TRBV11-2	ASSPWTGTYEQY
.	.	TRBV11-2	ASSLTRGNEQF
.	.	TRBV4-2	ASSQKGTFEDTQY
.	TRBD1	TRBV25-1	ASSDPGGSNYGYT
.	TRBD1	TRBV5-4	ASSRQGGRAYEQY
.	.	TRBV7-6	ASSLDWRDKQF
.	TRBD1	TRBV7-3	ASSLTGGGSYEQY
.	.	TRBV5-4	ASSLSAGGRRGTGELF
.	TRBD1	TRBV19	ASSIVRTGASEQY
.	TRBD1	TRBV27	ASRSRTGSNYGYT
once	TRBD2	TRBV6-1	ASIPGPSGGYEQY
.	.	TRBV6-5	ASSSKGGHSGELF
.	.	TRBV28	ASSSGSDTQY
once	TRBD1	TRBV7-3	ASAGTGDTGELF
.	.	TRBV4-1	ASSQDLGGWRSGYT
.	.	TRBV28	ASTLSRGKETQY
.	TRBD1	TRBV7-6	ASSLRTGVHNEQF
.	TRBD1	TRBV7-2	ASSRDRGSGNTIY
few	.	TRBV28	ASSFAETQY
.	.	TRBV2	ASSENRDHPHNEQF
.	TRBD2	TRBV12-5	ASGGTSGNYNEQF
.	.	TRBV18	ASSPPGITDTQY
once	.	TRBV2	ASSGVGGGKGYGYT
.	.	TRBV2	ASTSGGEKLF